This T cell receptor (beta chain) was profiled in a study of T cell responses to AZD1222 COVID-19 vaccine. Across the study: The analysis combined second doses at about 4 or about 12 weeks.

Turning to this clone: The antigen is not known.

TCRdb's table, derived via immunoSEQ multiplex PCR, lists solely in-frame clones and lacks some. The sample gives about 130,000 clones, about 91% of which show up once; under 2% is in the top ten. Study-level findings and limits: Only 5 or 6 AZD1222 recipients tested seropositive at baseline. White British donors predominated, females outnumbered males, and clonal diversity was possibly underestimated. Unmutated regions of variants are reportedly targeted by nearly half of spike-specific TCRs.

There are 17 residues in the CDR3. The chain has TRBV1 and TRBJ1-6; the table's D call of TRBD1 was not tested on the DNA. TRBV1 is listed as a pseudogene. This receptor was identified in an adult in good health. This sample comprised peripheral blood, obtained on day 0 of AZD1222 vaccination. CDR3 amino acids: CTSSQDPPGDGNSPLHF. CDR3 nucleotides: TGCACCAGCAGCCAAGACCCCCCAGGGGATGGTAATTCACCCCTCCACTTT.